Below, one T cell receptor beta chain is given with its context. Its antigen is undetermined. Healthy bone marrow donors made up the cohort. This sample is part of a study of cytomegalovirus exposure and HLA in healthy donors. Whole-study results and caveats: The Asian-associated ancestry cluster reportedly had fewer N-insertions than the approximately 670-donor mean in a later analysis. The study labeled approximately 150 TCR beta chains cytomegalovirus-associated. A missense variant in DCLRE1C was later tied to TCR beta V- and J-gene trimming.

V lost 3 bases and J lost 4, with 14 bases in between. The length of the CDR3 is 15 residues. CDR1 is MNHEY, CDR2 SMNVEV, per germline (reference sequence). The PCR was carried out with 60 Vbeta primers and 13 Jbeta primers. Generated by immunoSEQ multiplex PCR, the TCRdb table keeps only in-frame clones and is missing some. The sample has 100,000 to 150,000 clones, 80% to 85% seen once; the top ten hold less than 0.75%. The source is a young man in good health and CMV-seronegative. The source material was PBMCs. The chain recombines TRBV27 with TRBJ2-3; D is undetermined. The CDR3: CASSLVPGLSDTQYF. CDR3 DNA sequence: TGTGCCAGCAGTTTGGTTCCGGGTCTCTCAGATACGCAGTATTTT.